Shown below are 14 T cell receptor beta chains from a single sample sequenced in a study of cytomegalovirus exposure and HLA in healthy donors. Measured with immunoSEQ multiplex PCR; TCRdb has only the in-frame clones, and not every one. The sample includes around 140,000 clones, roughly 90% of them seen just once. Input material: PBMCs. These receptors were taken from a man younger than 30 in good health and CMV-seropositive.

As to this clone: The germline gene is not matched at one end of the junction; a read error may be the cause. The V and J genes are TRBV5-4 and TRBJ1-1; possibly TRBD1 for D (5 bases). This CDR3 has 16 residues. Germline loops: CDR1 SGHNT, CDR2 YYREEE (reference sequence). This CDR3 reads CASSLYHIKGNAEAFF. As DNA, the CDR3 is TGTGCCAGCAGCCTTTACCATATCAAGGGGAACGCTGAAGCTTTCTTT. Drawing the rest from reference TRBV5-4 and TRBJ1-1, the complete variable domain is ETGVTQSPTHLIKTRGQQVTLRCSSQSGHNTVSWYQQALGQGPQFIFQYYREEENGRGNFPPRFSGLQFPNYSSELNVNALELDDSALYLCASSLYHIKGNAEAFFGQGTRLTVV.

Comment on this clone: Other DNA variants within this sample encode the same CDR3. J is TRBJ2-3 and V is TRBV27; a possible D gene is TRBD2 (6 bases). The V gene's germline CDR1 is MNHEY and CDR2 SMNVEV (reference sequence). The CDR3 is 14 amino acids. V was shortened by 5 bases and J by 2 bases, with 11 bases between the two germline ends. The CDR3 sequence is CASSPRDFTDTQYF. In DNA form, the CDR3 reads TGTGCCAGCAGTCCCCGGGACTTCACAGATACGCAGTATTTT.

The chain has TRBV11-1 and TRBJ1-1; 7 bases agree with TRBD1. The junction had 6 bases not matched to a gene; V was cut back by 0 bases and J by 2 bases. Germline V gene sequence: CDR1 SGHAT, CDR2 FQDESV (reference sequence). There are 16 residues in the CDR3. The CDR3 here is CASSLAFGQVNTEAFF. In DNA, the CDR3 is TGTGCCAGCAGCTTAGCGTTCGGACAGGTTAACACTGAAGCTTTCTTT.

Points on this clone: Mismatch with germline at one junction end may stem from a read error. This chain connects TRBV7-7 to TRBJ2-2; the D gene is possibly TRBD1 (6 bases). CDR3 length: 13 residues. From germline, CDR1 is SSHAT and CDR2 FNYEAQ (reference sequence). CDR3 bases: TGTGCTAGCAGCCCACAGGGAACCGGGGAGCTGTTTTTT. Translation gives CASSPQGTGELFF.

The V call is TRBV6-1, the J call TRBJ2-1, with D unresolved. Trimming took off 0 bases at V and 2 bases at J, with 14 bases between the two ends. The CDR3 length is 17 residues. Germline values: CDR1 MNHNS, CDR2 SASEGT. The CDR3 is CASSEAFVKRAYNEQFF. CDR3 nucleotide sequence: TGTGCCAGCAGTGAAGCCTTCGTAAAACGGGCCTACAATGAGCAGTTCTTC.

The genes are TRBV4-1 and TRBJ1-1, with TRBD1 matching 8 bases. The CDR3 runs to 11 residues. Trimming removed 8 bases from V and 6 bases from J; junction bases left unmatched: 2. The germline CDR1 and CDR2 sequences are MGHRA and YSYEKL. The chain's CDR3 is CASQGAAEAFF. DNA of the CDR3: TGCGCCAGCCAGGGGGCGGCTGAAGCTTTCTTT.

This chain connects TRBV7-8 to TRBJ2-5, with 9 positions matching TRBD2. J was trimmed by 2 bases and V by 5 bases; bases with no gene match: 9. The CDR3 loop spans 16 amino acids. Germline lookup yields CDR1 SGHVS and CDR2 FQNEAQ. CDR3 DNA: TGTGCCAGCAGCCCGACCCGACTAGCGGAGCAAGAGACCCAGTACTTC. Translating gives CASSPTRLAEQETQYF.

CDR3 region: CASSLYNHNTGELFF. CDR3 nucleotide sequence: TGTGCCAGCAGCTTATACAACCACAACACCGGGGAGCTGTTTTTT. V usage is TRBV7-9 and J usage is TRBJ2-2; D is uncertain. The germline gives CDR1 SEHNR, CDR2 FQNEAQ (reference sequence). The CDR3 is 15 amino acids. The V end lost 2 bases, the J end lost 2 bases, and 9 bases lay between the germline ends.

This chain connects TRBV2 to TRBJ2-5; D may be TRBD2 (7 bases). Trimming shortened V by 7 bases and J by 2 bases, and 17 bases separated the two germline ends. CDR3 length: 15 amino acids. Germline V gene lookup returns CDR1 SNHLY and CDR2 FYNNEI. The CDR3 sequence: CASKRDQGPQETQYF. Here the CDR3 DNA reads TGTGCCAGCAAGCGGGACCAGGGGCCGCAAGAGACCCAGTACTTC.

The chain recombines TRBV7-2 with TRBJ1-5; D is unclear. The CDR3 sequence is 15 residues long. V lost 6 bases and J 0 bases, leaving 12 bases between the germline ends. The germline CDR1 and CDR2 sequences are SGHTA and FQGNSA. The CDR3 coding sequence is TGTGCCAGCAGTATTCAGTCTTATAGCAATCAGCCCCAGCATTTT. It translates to CASSIQSYSNQPQHF.

CDR3: CATSRGTSGRFSYEQYF. In DNA, the CDR3 is TGTGCCACCAGCAGAGGGACTAGCGGGAGGTTCTCCTACGAGCAGTACTTC. V and J are TRBV15 and TRBJ2-7; 14 bases are shared with TRBD2. The CDR3 is made up of 17 amino acids. The J segment lost 0 bases and the V segment lost 1 base, leaving 2 bases of the junction unmatched. The germline V gene encodes CDR1 LNHNV and CDR2 YYDKDF (reference sequence).

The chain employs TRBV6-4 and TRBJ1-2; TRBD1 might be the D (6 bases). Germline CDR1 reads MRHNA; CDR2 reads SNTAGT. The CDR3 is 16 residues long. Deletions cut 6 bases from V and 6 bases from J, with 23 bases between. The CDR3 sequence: CASRDTFRTQGHGYTF. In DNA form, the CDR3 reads TGTGCCAGCAGGGATACCTTCCGGACACAGGGACATGGCTACACCTTC.

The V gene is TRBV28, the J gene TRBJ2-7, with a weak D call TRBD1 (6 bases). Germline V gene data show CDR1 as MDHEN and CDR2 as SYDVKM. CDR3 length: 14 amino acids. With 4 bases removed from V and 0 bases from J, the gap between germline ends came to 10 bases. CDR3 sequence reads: CASSSGTSSYEQYF. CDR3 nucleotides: TGTGCCAGCAGTTCTGGGACAAGCTCCTACGAGCAGTACTTC.

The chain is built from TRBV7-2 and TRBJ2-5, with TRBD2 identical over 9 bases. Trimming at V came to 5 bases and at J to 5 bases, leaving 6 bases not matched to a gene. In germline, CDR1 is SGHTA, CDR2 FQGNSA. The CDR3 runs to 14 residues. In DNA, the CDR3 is TGTGCCAGCAGCCCAACTAGCGGGCAGGAGACCCAGTACTTC. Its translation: CASSPTSGQETQYF.